What follows describes a single T cell receptor beta chain. The clone's antigen remains unknown. No clone much larger than this one lies a single base away; base qualities are absent. This record belongs to a study of blood T cell repertoires in COVID-19 (dated by TCRdb to 2020 to 2021). Broadly, across the study: Collaborator samples came from the United States, Italy and Spain and covered acute and convalescent phases of COVID-19. The prospective study material was composed of cDNA or gDNA derived from T cells, B-cell-depleted T cells, or PBMCs. The dataset comprised deeply sampled blood TCRbeta repertoires from subjects exposed to, actively infected with, or recovered from COVID-19. The repertoires were released in a freely available public database meant as a resource for research on the immune response to SARS-CoV-2. The samples were drawn from the first 160 participants of the ongoing ImmuneRACE study and from 950 to 1,500 subjects provided by 6 global collaborators. A de-identified subject ID, COVID-19 status, age in years and sex were almost always included in the sample metadata. Where available, HLA class I and class II types were obtained from metadata supplied by the sample provider rather than from assay-based typing. Findings and caveats that apply to the study as a whole: The amount of clinical and demographic metadata varied by source and participant and was provided uncurated.

One collaborating source in Seattle enrolled patients during active infection and followed them longitudinally through the course of disease. Each collaborating institution followed its own protocols to collect whole blood in K2EDTA tubes. For TCRbeta analysis, collaborator samples were shipped as frozen whole blood, as isolated PBMCs, or as DNA extracted from either sample type. The immunoSEQ Assay, a bias-controlled multiplex PCR, was used to amplify TCRbeta CDR3 regions from genomic DNA. Under the source paper's analysis protocol: The number of nucleated cells in each sample was estimated from the amplification of reference gene primers within the assay. To quantify the absolute abundance of each unique TCRbeta CDR3 rearrangement, sequence reads were collapsed and filtered. For each sample, productive Simpson clonality was calculated by taking the square root of Simpson's diversity index across productive rearrangements. The table comes from immuneACCESS by way of TCRdb, which keeps in-frame sequences with V and J called. Part of the clones is missing from these tables; in studies checked, under half for an unresolved V gene and the rest for unknown reasons. The V and J calls and clone size come from that table; D and trimming were worked out from the DNA. The sample records 150,000 or so clones, 80% to 90% of which are singletons. The top ten hold 13% of the sample.

The TCR sequence derives from a man aged 18 to 30 with COVID-19, enrolled during active disease. The specimen sequenced was peripheral blood.

The DNA reads as follows: TGTGCCAGCAGCGCCCAGGTCCGCGGGGAGCTGTTTTTT. It is translated as CASSAQVRGELFF. Rearrangement joined TRBV9 to TRBJ2-2, with the D gene uncertain. In the germline V gene, CDR1 corresponds to SGDLS and CDR2 to YYNGEE. A distance of 10 bases separates the germline ends of V and J, which lose 3 bases and 7 bases respectively. Reading from cysteine to phenylalanine, the CDR3 counts 13 amino acids. Only the CDR3 DNA stays, 39 bases, in frame from base 1.